This T cell receptor beta chain was captured by sequencing in a study of blood T cell repertoires in COVID-19. Authors' data handling: The authors estimated nucleated cell counts from reference gene primer amplification. Generated by immunoSEQ multiplex PCR, the TCRdb table keeps only in-frame clones and is missing some. Clone size and V and J calls were adopted from that table, with D and trimming inferred from the DNA. This table has roughly 240,000 clones, 70% to 90% appearing once. V was clipped by 4 bases and J by 8 bases, with 13 bases between them. CDR3 size: 13 residues. Germline CDR1 and CDR2: SGHRS and YFSETQ.

The chain is built from TRBV5-1 and TRBJ2-1; perhaps TRBD1 as D (6 bases). The receptor was derived from a man over 45 who had been exposed to COVID-19. Sequencing was done on a sample of PBMCs or T cells enriched from blood (not recorded which). The CDR3 protein is CASSPTGIDEQFF. The DNA of the CDR3 is TGCGCCAGCAGCCCTACAGGGATTGATGAGCAGTTCTTC.